A selection of T cell receptor beta chains follows, all from one sample in a study of early T cells in non-severe SARS-CoV-2 infection. Each CDR3 protein gets one entry after TCRdb re-called the 5' RACE reads with MiXCR. The table includes 30,000 or so distinct CDR3 sequences, 3% to 4% detected once. Sequenced input: whole blood. The receptor set was obtained from an adult who was a healthcare worker with PCR-confirmed SARS-CoV-2 infection or an uninfected control (not recorded which). Both conserved end residues are part of each CDR3. Each record gives: CDR3 protein, CDR3 DNA, D gene, V gene, J gene, clone size. A D gene is named only where the DNA matches it firmly. Size values are once, few and many counts, or a class for expanded clones, and some rows have none.

CASSTNLAGSYNEQFF	TGTGCCAGCAGCACAAATTTAGCGGGGAGCTACAATGAGCAGTTCTTC	TRBD2	TRBV16	TRBJ2-1	few
CASSWGQTEAFF	TGCGCCAGCAGCTGGGGACAGACTGAAGCTTTCTTT	TRBD1	TRBV5-1	TRBJ1-1	many
CASSSKPSGNTIYF	TGCGCCAGCAGCTCTAAACCCTCTGGAAACACCATATATTTT	NA	TRBV10-1	TRBJ1-3	many
CASSPPGGQGAYNEQFF	TGTGCCAGCAGCCCGCCGGGGGGACAGGGGGCCTACAATGAGCAGTTCTTC	TRBD1	TRBV5-4	TRBJ2-1	NA
CASQPGAGTGELFF	TGTGCCAGCCAACCCGGGGCGGGCACCGGGGAGCTGTTTTTT	NA	TRBV7-2	TRBJ2-2	few
CASSIYNGQETQYF	TGTGCCAGTAGTATATATAACGGACAAGAGACCCAGTACTTC	NA	TRBV19	TRBJ2-5	many
CASSGSRGETQYF	TGTGCCAGTAGCGGGAGTAGGGGAGAGACCCAGTACTTC	NA	TRBV19	TRBJ2-5	few
CASSLIQSSYNEQFF	TGTGCCAGCAGCCTTATTCAGAGCTCCTACAATGAGCAGTTCTTC	NA	TRBV7-6	TRBJ2-1	many
CASSLEWGASGANVLTF	TGCGCCAGCAGCTTGGAGTGGGGGGCCTCTGGGGCCAACGTCCTGACTTTC	NA	TRBV5-1	TRBJ2-6	many
CSVPHWGYTF	TGCAGTGTTCCCCACTGGGGCTACACCTTC	NA	TRBV20-1	TRBJ1-2	many
CASSLAPGRTEAFF	TGTGCCAGCAGCTTAGCGCCAGGGCGAACTGAAGCTTTCTTT	NA	TRBV11-2	TRBJ1-1	few
CASTDELAGVEETQYF	TGTGCCAGCACCGACGAACTAGCGGGGGTAGAAGAGACCCAGTACTTC	TRBD2	TRBV6-2/TRBV6-3	TRBJ2-5	many
CASSLLPGQGGEKLFF	TGTGCCAGCAGCCTCCTCCCGGGACAGGGCGGTGAAAAACTGTTTTTT	TRBD1	TRBV14	TRBJ1-4	many
CSAREGTLGDTQYF	TGCAGTGCGCGGGAGGGGACCCTCGGAGATACGCAGTATTTT	TRBD2	TRBV20-1	TRBJ2-3	many
CSARLTVTGNTIYF	TGCAGTGCTAGACTGACAGTAACTGGAAACACCATATATTTT	NA	TRBV20-1	TRBJ1-3	many
CASSPGTLGSYEQYF	TGTGCCAGTAGTCCTGGGACCCTCGGGTCCTACGAGCAGTACTTC	NA	TRBV19	TRBJ2-7	many
CASSLKAEVFF	TGTGCCAGCAGCTTAAAGGCTGAAGTTTTCTTT	NA	TRBV11-2	TRBJ1-1	few
CASTRGQTYEQYF	TGTGCCAGCACCAGGGGACAGACCTACGAGCAGTACTTC	TRBD1	TRBV6-1	TRBJ2-7	few
CASTFRADQPQHF	TGTGCCAGCACCTTTAGGGCTGATCAGCCCCAGCATTTT	NA	TRBV12-3/TRBV12-4	TRBJ1-5	many
CASSISSGGTLYEQYF	TGTGCCAGTAGTATTTCTAGCGGGGGCACACTCTACGAGCAGTACTTC	TRBD2	TRBV19	TRBJ2-7	NA
CAVSKTAEDGTDTQYF	TGTGCCGTCTCTAAGACAGCCGAGGATGGCACAGATACGCAGTATTTT	NA	TRBV18	TRBJ2-3	many
CASSVNRVTEAFF	TGTGCCAGTAGTGTCAACAGGGTCACTGAAGCTTTCTTT	NA	TRBV19	TRBJ1-1	NA
CSVPVADTQYF	TGCAGCGTTCCCGTAGCGGATACGCAGTATTTT	NA	TRBV29-1	TRBJ2-3	NA
CASSALPTGGYTEAFF	TGTGCCAGCAGTGCCCTCCCGACAGGGGGCTACACTGAAGCTTTCTTT	TRBD1	TRBV25-1	TRBJ1-1	many
CASSQRGGTGELFF	TGTGCCAGCAGCCAGCGGGGAGGGACCGGGGAGCTGTTTTTT	TRBD2	TRBV12-3/TRBV12-4	TRBJ2-2	many
CASREQGTYEQYF	TGTGCCAGCAGGGAACAGGGAACCTACGAGCAGTACTTC	NA	TRBV28	TRBJ2-7	many
CSARDRQGWDYEQYF	TGCAGTGCTAGAGATCGACAGGGGTGGGATTACGAGCAGTACTTC	TRBD1	TRBV20-1	TRBJ2-7	NA
CASSQDVSPTYEQYF	TGCGCCAGCAGCCAAGACGTGTCACCTACCTACGAGCAGTACTTC	NA	TRBV4-3	TRBJ2-7	many
CASSESDTQYF	TGTGCCAGCAGTGAATCAGATACGCAGTATTTT	NA	TRBV2	TRBJ2-3	many
CASSFLQDSSYF	TGTGCCAGCAGCTTTCTTCAGGACTCCTCGTATTTT	NA	TRBV7-4	TRBJ2-3	few
CASSQGGTGWHQPQHF	TGTGCCAGCAGCCAAGGTGGTACAGGGTGGCATCAGCCCCAGCATTTT	NA	TRBV7-8	TRBJ1-5	many
CASSLSENYEQYF	TGTGCCAGCAGTTTGTCGGAGAACTACGAGCAGTACTTC	NA	TRBV12-3/TRBV12-4	TRBJ2-7	few
CASSHGLAGGYEQYF	TGTGCCAGCAGCCACGGACTAGCGGGGGGCTACGAGCAGTACTTC	TRBD2	TRBV4-2	TRBJ2-7	few
CSALTGLNTEAFF	TGCAGCGCTCTGACAGGGTTGAACACTGAAGCTTTCTTT	TRBD1	TRBV29-1	TRBJ1-1	many
CSARDPGGTDTQYF	TGCAGTGCTAGAGATCCGGGGGGCACAGATACGCAGTATTTT	NA	TRBV20-1	TRBJ2-3	many
CASSLVGVATDTQYF	TGTGCCAGCAGCTTAGTGGGAGTAGCGACAGATACGCAGTATTTT	NA	TRBV7-8	TRBJ2-3	many